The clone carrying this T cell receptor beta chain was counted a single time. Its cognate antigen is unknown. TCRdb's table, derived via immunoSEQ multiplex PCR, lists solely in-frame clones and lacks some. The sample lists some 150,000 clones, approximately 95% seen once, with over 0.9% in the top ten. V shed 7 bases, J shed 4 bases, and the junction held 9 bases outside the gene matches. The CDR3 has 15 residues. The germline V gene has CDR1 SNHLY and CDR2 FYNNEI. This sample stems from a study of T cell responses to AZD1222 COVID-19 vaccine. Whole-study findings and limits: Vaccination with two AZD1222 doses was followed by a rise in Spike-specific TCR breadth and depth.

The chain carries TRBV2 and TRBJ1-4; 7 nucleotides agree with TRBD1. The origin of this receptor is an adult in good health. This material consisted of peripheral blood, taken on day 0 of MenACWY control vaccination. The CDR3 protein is CASNLQGGGNEKLFF. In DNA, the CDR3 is TGTGCCAGCAACCTCCAGGGGGGAGGTAATGAAAAACTGTTTTTT.